The 27 T cell receptor beta chains given below trace back to one sample, sequenced in a study of shared clonotypes between healthy human individuals. Profiled with immunoSEQ multiplex PCR; TCRdb holds only in-frame clones, not every one. Here the sample spans millions of clones, just over 90% being singletons. Sequenced input: naive CD4+ T cells from PBMCs. The subset here: CD45RA+ positively selected. The receptors come from a young man in good health. Some clones in this sample may be carry-over from other donors' samples.

Remarks on this clone: Distinct nucleotide sequences in the sample also encode this CDR3. The chain links TRBV9 to TRBJ2-2, with 12 bases matching TRBD1. Germline V gene data show CDR1 as SGDLS and CDR2 as YYNGEE. CDR3 length equals 15 residues. With 2 bases clipped from V and 7 bases from J, the junction kept 3 bases outside the gene matches. Here the CDR3 reads CASSVGQGAFGELFF. For the CDR3, the DNA is TGTGCCAGCAGCGTGGGACAGGGGGCCTTCGGGGAGCTGTTTTTT.

This chain joins TRBV12-5 and TRBJ1-1, with D possibly being TRBD1 (5 bases). Germline assignment: CDR1 LGHNT and CDR2 FRNRAP. V was trimmed by 1 base and J by 3 bases, leaving 27 bases between them. This CDR3 is built from 20 residues. The CDR3 nucleotides read TGTGCTAGTGGTTTGGCCGGGGCTTACCAACAGGCGGGGGAGCACACTGAAGCTTTCTTT. Its protein is CASGLAGAYQQAGEHTEAFF.

This chain uses TRBV2 with TRBJ1-2, with TRBD1 matching over 8 bases. V gave up 7 bases and J gave up 6 bases; unmatched junction bases: 4. This CDR3 contains 12 residues. Germline V CDR1 and CDR2: SNHLY, FYNNEI. CDR3 sequence reads: CASNRGQDGYTF. The CDR3 nucleotides are TGTGCCAGCAACAGGGGACAGGATGGCTACACCTTC.

Details on this clone: Other nucleotide sequences in the sample specify the same CDR3. The rearrangement links TRBV5-1 to TRBJ2-3; TRBD1 might be the D (6 bases). CDR1 and CDR2 (germline): SGHRS, YFSETQ. This CDR3 has 14 residues. V lost 1 base to trimming and J lost 6 bases, with 12 bases between them. CDR3 bases: TGCGCCAGCAGCTTGCCGCAGGGGACCGATACGCAGTATTTT. As protein: CASSLPQGTDTQYF.

On this clone itself: The identical CDR3 is also encoded by other nucleotide sequences in the sample. The CDR3 DNA reads as TGTGCCAGCAGTTTTCGGGCCGGGGAGCTGTTTTTT. Translating it yields CASSFRAGELFF. V gene TRBV28 combines with J gene TRBJ2-2; D not resolved. Between the trimmed V and J ends, which lost 3 bases and 6 bases, there was a span of 5 bases. Germline V lookup: CDR1 MDHEN, CDR2 SYDVKM. This CDR3 is 12 amino acids long.

This chain joins TRBV7-9 and TRBJ2-3; a weak D match, TRBD2 (5 bases). The CDR3 is 14 amino acids. Germline CDR1 reads SEHNR; CDR2 reads FQNEAQ (reference sequence). V was trimmed by 2 bases and J by 6 bases, leaving 12 bases between them. DNA of the CDR3: TGTGCCAGCAGCTTAAGCAGGTCGGGGGATACGCAGTATTTT. This gives the protein CASSLSRSGDTQYF.

The rearrangement uses TRBV4-2 and TRBJ1-4; TRBD1 aligns across 7 bases. V lost 2 bases and J lost 8; bases outside the gene matches: 14. The germline gives CDR1 LGHNA, CDR2 YNFKEQ. CDR3 length: 17 amino acids. CDR3 nucleotides: TGTGCCAGCAGCCAACTCCTTTCCAGGGGGTTGGTGGAAAAACTGTTTTTT. It encodes CASSQLLSRGLVEKLFF.

This clone was counted once. CDR3 DNA: TGTGCCAGCAGATCCGGGACGGCCTATGGCTACACCTTC. Protein product: CASRSGTAYGYTF. The gene calls are TRBV27 and TRBJ1-2; tentatively, D is TRBD1 (5 bases). Deletions cut 6 bases from V and 4 bases from J, with 12 bases between. The germline V gene encodes CDR1 MNHEY and CDR2 SMNVEV (reference sequence). This CDR3 is 13 amino acids long.

A remark on this clone: Other nucleotide sequences in the sample specify the same CDR3. The chain is built from TRBV9 and TRBJ2-3, with TRBD2 matching over 7 bases. V lost 1 base, J lost 2 bases, and 4 bases stayed unmatched. CDR1 and CDR2 (germline): SGDLS, YYNGEE. The CDR3 runs to 15 residues. CDR3 region: CASSVLAATTDTQYF. CDR3 DNA: TGTGCCAGCAGCGTACTAGCGGCGACCACAGATACGCAGTATTTT.

This clone came up once. The chain joins TRBV7-3 to TRBJ2-2; perhaps TRBD1 as D (6 bases). V lost 5 bases, J lost 6 bases, and 16 bases lay in between. The CDR3 loop spans 15 amino acids. Per germline, CDR1 SGHTA and CDR2 FQGTGA. CDR3 DNA sequence: TGTGCCAGCAGCGGCCCCCAGGGGTTGGCCGGGGAGCTGTTTTTT. It specifies CASSGPQGLAGELFF.

The chain links TRBV5-4 to TRBJ2-7; 7 bases align to TRBD2. Germline V CDR1 and CDR2: SGHNT, YYREEE (reference sequence). V lost 1 base, J lost 0 bases, and 7 bases stayed unmatched. The CDR3 length is 16 residues. The CDR3 protein is CASSLRGGGSSYEQYF. CDR3 DNA: TGTGCCAGCAGCTTGAGAGGAGGCGGGAGCTCCTACGAGCAGTACTTC.

The chain is built from TRBV6-1 and TRBJ1-1, with a weak D call TRBD1 (6 bases). CDR3 length: 14 amino acids. In germline, CDR1 is MNHNS, CDR2 SASEGT. The ends were cut back, 7 bases at V and 4 bases at J, with 16 bases in the middle. CDR3: CASTVGGRVTEAFF. The CDR3, as DNA: TGTGCCAGCACCGTAGGGGGACGGGTCACTGAAGCTTTCTTT.

The V and J genes are TRBV5-8 and TRBJ2-7, with D tentatively TRBD2 (6 bases). The germline V gene has CDR1 SGHTS and CDR2 YDEGEE. The V and J ends lost 7 bases and 3 bases respectively, with 11 bases between them. CDR3 length: 12 residues. In DNA form, the CDR3 reads TGTGCCAGCCTGGGGCGGGGCTACGAGCAGTACTTC. Translated, it gives CASLGRGYEQYF.

This sequence joins TRBV6-6 and TRBJ2-4; maybe TRBD1 (7 bases). The CDR3 loop spans 15 amino acids. Germline loops: CDR1 MNHNY, CDR2 SVGAGI (reference sequence). Trimming shortened V by 2 bases and J by 3 bases, and 11 bases separated the two germline ends. The CDR3 nucleotides read TGTGCCAGCAGTTACACAGGGGAGGTCAAAAACATTCAGTACTTC. This sequence encodes CASSYTGEVKNIQYF.

The V call is TRBV27, the J call TRBJ1-1, with D maybe TRBD1 (6 bases). Germline lookup yields CDR1 MNHEY and CDR2 SMNVEV (reference sequence). This CDR3 has 14 residues. V was trimmed by 5 bases and J by 4 bases, leaving 14 bases between them. CDR3 DNA sequence: TGTGCCAGCAGTAAATGGGGGGCCGTCACTGAAGCTTTCTTT. Residues: CASSKWGAVTEAFF.

The V call is TRBV5-1, the J call TRBJ1-1, with TRBD1 as a possible D gene (5 bases). In germline, CDR1 is SGHRS, CDR2 YFSETQ. V was pared by 1 base and J by 7 bases, with 14 bases between. The CDR3 extends over 14 amino acids. CDR3 residues: CASSLRATGGEAFF. CDR3 sequence (DNA): TGCGCCAGCAGCTTGCGAGCCACGGGGGGTGAAGCTTTCTTT.

Comments on this clone: This CDR3 is also generated by other DNA sequences in the sample. V and J are TRBV10-3 and TRBJ2-2; D assignment may be TRBD1 or TRBD2 (6 bases each). Germline lookup yields CDR1 ENHRY and CDR2 SYGVKD. Deletions cut 0 bases from V and 5 bases from J, with 13 bases between. The CDR3 has 16 amino acids. In nucleotides, the CDR3 is TGTGCCATCAGTGAGTCGGGGGGCGGGCGGACCGGGGAGCTGTTTTTT. Amino acids: CAISESGGGRTGELFF.

In the case of this clone: The same CDR3 can be traced to other DNA sequences in this sample. The chain couples TRBV5-1 to TRBJ2-7; a weak D match, TRBD2 (5 bases). The CDR3 spans 12 residues. From germline, CDR1 is SGHRS and CDR2 YFSETQ. Between the trimmed V and J ends, which lost 2 bases and 3 bases, there was a span of 6 bases. CDR3 in amino acids: CASSFEGYEQYF. CDR3 bases: TGCGCCAGCAGCTTTGAGGGCTACGAGCAGTACTTC.

V gene TRBV7-7 combines with J gene TRBJ2-5, with D possibly TRBD1 on 6 matching bases. Germline-derived CDR1 and CDR2 are SSHAT and FNYEAQ (reference sequence). Between the trimmed V and J ends, which lost 3 bases and 7 bases, there was a span of 12 bases. CDR3 length equals 13 residues. This chain's CDR3 is CASSLGHRGTQYF. Written as DNA, the CDR3 is TGTGCCAGCAGCTTGGGACACCGTGGGACCCAGTACTTC.

Details on this clone: Other DNA variants within this sample encode the same CDR3. The chain uses TRBV2 and TRBJ1-3; D call uncertain. With 4 bases removed from V and 4 bases from J, the gap between germline ends came to 5 bases. The CDR3 sequence is 12 residues long. Germline assignment: CDR1 SNHLY and CDR2 FYNNEI. The CDR3 coding sequence is TGTGCCAGCAGTGTGGGAGGAAACACCATATATTTT. It codes for CASSVGGNTIYF.

The chain carries TRBV5-5 and TRBJ2-2, with D perhaps TRBD2 (6 bases). The CDR3 is made up of 14 amino acids. The V gene's germline CDR1 is SGHKS and CDR2 YYEKEE (reference sequence). Trimming took 3 bases from V and 8 from J, leaving 14 bases between them. In DNA form, the CDR3 reads TGTGCCAGCAGCTCGGGGGTCAAGATAGGGGAGCTGTTTTTT. It codes for CASSSGVKIGELFF. Together with reference TRBV5-5 and TRBJ2-2, the CDR3 gives the full variable domain: DAGVTQSPTHLIKTRGQQVTLRCSPISGHKSVSWYQQVLGQGPQFIFQYYEKEERGRGNFPDRFSARQFPNYSSELNVNALLLGDSALYLCASSSGVKIGELFFGEGSRLTVL.

V usage is TRBV28 and J usage is TRBJ2-1; TRBD2 aligns across 9 bases. The CDR3 totals 17 residues. With 3 bases clipped from V and 4 bases from J, the junction kept 10 bases outside the gene matches. CDR1 is MDHEN and CDR2 is SYDVKM in the germline V gene. In DNA, the CDR3 is TGTGCCAGCAGTTTTAAACGGCGGGAGGGTACTTACAATGAGCAGTTCTTC. It encodes CASSFKRREGTYNEQFF.

In regard to this clone: The same CDR3 is also encoded by other DNA sequences in this sample. This sequence joins TRBV5-1 and TRBJ2-7; D perhaps matches TRBD2 (5 bases). The CDR3 loop spans 14 amino acids. The V end was cut by 0 bases, the J end by 4 bases, with 11 bases between. Per germline, CDR1 SGHRS and CDR2 YFSETQ. The CDR3 region has the DNA TGCGCCAGCAGCTTGGCACCTAGCAGTTACGAGCAGTACTTC. As protein: CASSLAPSSYEQYF. Drawing the rest from reference TRBV5-1 and TRBJ2-7, the complete variable domain is KAGVTQTPRYLIKTRGQQVTLSCSPISGHRSVSWYQQTPGQGLQFLFEYFSETQRNKGNFPGRFSGRQFSNSRSEMNVSTLELGDSALYLCASSLAPSSYEQYFGPGTRLTVT.

This clone was observed once. The CDR3 nucleotides read TGTGCCAGCAGTTTAGACAGGGGTACGGATACGCAGTATTTT. It is translated as CASSLDRGTDTQYF. The chain has TRBV28 and TRBJ2-3, with 8 bases that match TRBD1. CDR3 length: 14 residues. Germline assignment: CDR1 MDHEN and CDR2 SYDVKM. J lost 6 bases, V lost 2 bases, and 4 bases had no gene match.

The chain has TRBV7-6 and TRBJ2-3, with D possibly TRBD2 on 6 matching bases. From germline, CDR1 is SGHVS and CDR2 FNYEAQ. The V and J ends lost 2 bases and 3 bases respectively, with 24 bases between them. The CDR3 length is 19 residues. This chain's CDR3 is CASSLQGVGAGSLTDTQYF. The CDR3 DNA reads TGTGCCAGCAGCTTACAAGGGGTGGGTGCGGGAAGTTTAACAGATACGCAGTATTTT.

This clone appeared a few times. The chain recombines TRBV30 with TRBJ1-1, with D hard to call. Trimming shortened V by 3 bases and J by 5 bases, and 10 bases separated the two germline ends. Germline-derived CDR1 and CDR2 are GTSNPN and SVGIG (reference sequence). The CDR3 sequence is 12 residues long. CDR3 DNA: TGTGCCTGGAGGGACTATGAGACTGAAGCTTTCTTT. Its protein product is CAWRDYETEAFF.

This chain links TRBV7-8 with TRBJ2-6; D is unresolved. The ends were cut back, 1 base at V and 1 base at J, with 8 bases in the middle. The germline V gene encodes CDR1 SGHVS and CDR2 FQNEAQ. The CDR3 consists of 16 residues. The CDR3 spells CASSLDGSSGANVLTF. CDR3 DNA sequence: TGTGCCAGCAGCTTAGATGGATCTTCTGGGGCCAACGTCCTGACTTTC.